These T cell receptor beta chains were read from a single sample in a study of PD-1 blockade in classical Hodgkin lymphoma. Produced via immunoSEQ multiplex PCR; TCRdb's table is partial and in-frame only. The profile covers 89,000 or so clones, with about nine tenths appearing a single time and less than 3% taken by the ten largest. The specimen comprised peripheral blood mononuclear cells (PBMCs), sampled before the second cycle of nivolumab. The receptors here all came from a human donor with classical Hodgkin lymphoma. CDR3s include the opening cysteine and the closing phenylalanine or tryptophan. The D gene is left open where the match is weak.

d_gene: -
v_gene: TRBV30
j_gene: TRBJ1-2
CDR3aa: CAWSVRPQWDF
CDR3nt: TGTGCCTGGAGTGTACGGCCGCAATGGGACTTC

d_gene: -
v_gene: TRBV5-1
j_gene: TRBJ2-7
CDR3aa: CASSFTGVPYEQYF
CDR3nt: TGCGCCAGCAGCTTCACGGGTGTCCCCTACGAGCAGTACTTC

d_gene: TRBD2
v_gene: TRBV28
j_gene: TRBJ2-2
CDR3aa: CASTVAGANTGELFF
CDR3nt: TGTGCCAGCACCGTAGCGGGAGCGAACACCGGGGAGCTGTTTTTT

d_gene: -
v_gene: TRBV5-4
j_gene: TRBJ2-2
CDR3aa: CASNRGGQMPVTGELFF
CDR3nt: TGTGCCAGCAACCGCGGGGGACAAATGCCGGTAACCGGGGAGCTGTTTTTT

d_gene: TRBD2
v_gene: TRBV27
j_gene: TRBJ2-5
CDR3aa: CASSFGLAGGETQYF
CDR3nt: TGTGCCAGCAGTTTTGGGCTAGCGGGAGGGGAGACCCAGTACTTC

d_gene: -
v_gene: TRBV6-1
j_gene: TRBJ1-5
CDR3aa: CASRGAGLNQPQHF
CDR3nt: TGTGCCAGCAGAGGTGCAGGGCTGAATCAGCCCCAGCATTTT

d_gene: -
v_gene: TRBV4-2
j_gene: TRBJ2-3
CDR3aa: CASSQDVTSWLRVDTQYF
CDR3nt: TGTGCCAGCAGCCAAGATGTTACTAGCTGGCTACGGGTAGATACGCAGTATTTT

d_gene: -
v_gene: TRBV6-4
j_gene: TRBJ2-6
CDR3aa: CASSDENRAGANVLTF
CDR3nt: TGTGCCAGCAGTGACGAAAACAGGGCTGGGGCCAACGTCCTGACTTTC

d_gene: TRBD2
v_gene: TRBV5-1
j_gene: TRBJ2-2
CDR3aa: CASSRSGANTGELFF
CDR3nt: TGCGCCAGCAGCCGTAGCGGGGCGAACACCGGGGAGCTGTTTTTT

d_gene: TRBD1
v_gene: TRBV19
j_gene: TRBJ2-7
CDR3aa: CASSTSIWTGGNTYEQYF
CDR3nt: TGTGCCAGTAGTACCTCGATATGGACAGGGGGTAACACCTACGAGCAGTACTTC

d_gene: -
v_gene: TRBV5-1
j_gene: TRBJ2-6
CDR3aa: CASSQTGVGANVLTF
CDR3nt: TGCGCCAGCAGCCAGACGGGTGTCGGGGCCAACGTCCTGACTTTC

d_gene: TRBD2
v_gene: TRBV2
j_gene: TRBJ2-1
CDR3aa: CASSYTLSGSSYNEQFF
CDR3nt: TGTGCCAGCTCCTACACTCTAAGCGGGAGTTCCTACAATGAGCAGTTCTTC

d_gene: -
v_gene: TRBV29-1
j_gene: TRBJ1-1
CDR3aa: CSARNTEAFF
CDR3nt: TGCAGCGCCAGAAACACTGAAGCTTTCTTT

d_gene: -
v_gene: TRBV5-4
j_gene: TRBJ2-1
CDR3aa: CASSKGRSSYNEQFF
CDR3nt: TGTGCCAGCAGCAAGGGACGAAGCTCCTACAATGAGCAGTTCTTC

d_gene: TRBD2
v_gene: TRBV27
j_gene: TRBJ2-5
CDR3aa: CASSSGFRGSGYQETQYF
CDR3nt: TGTGCCAGCAGTTCGGGCTTCAGAGGTAGCGGGTACCAAGAGACCCAGTACTTC

d_gene: TRBD1
v_gene: TRBV7-2
j_gene: TRBJ2-7
CDR3aa: CASNPRTGVGEQYF
CDR3nt: TGTGCCAGCAACCCCCGGACAGGGGTCGGCGAGCAGTACTTC

d_gene: TRBD1
v_gene: TRBV18
j_gene: TRBJ1-5
CDR3aa: CASSVAGGRQPQHF
CDR3nt: TGTGCCAGCTCAGTGGCAGGGGGCCGTCAGCCCCAGCATTTT

d_gene: TRBD1
v_gene: TRBV30
j_gene: TRBJ2-3
CDR3aa: CAWSVQTGGTDTQYF
CDR3nt: TGTGCCTGGAGTGTACAGACAGGGGGCACAGATACGCAGTATTTT